The subject of this entry is one T cell receptor beta chain. Sequencing used immunoSEQ multiplex PCR; TCRdb keeps in-frame clones, though not all of them. The repertoire holds 30,000 to 40,000 clones, roughly 73% seen once, with roughly 40% in the top ten. This sample is drawn from a study of T cells in tumors after PD-1 blockade. In germline, CDR1 is SGHRS, CDR2 YFSETQ. The CDR3 spans 15 residues. V trimming: 4 bases; J trimming: 6 bases; junction bases outside the gene matches: 10. The material was PBMCs, obtained before anti-PD-1 treatment. This TCR was sampled from a human donor with basal cell carcinoma. V and J are TRBV5-1 and TRBJ2-1; 7 bases are a match to TRBD2. The CDR3: CASSATSVGGNEQFF. For the CDR3, the DNA is TGCGCCAGCAGCGCTACTAGCGTGGGTGGCAATGAGCAGTTCTTC.